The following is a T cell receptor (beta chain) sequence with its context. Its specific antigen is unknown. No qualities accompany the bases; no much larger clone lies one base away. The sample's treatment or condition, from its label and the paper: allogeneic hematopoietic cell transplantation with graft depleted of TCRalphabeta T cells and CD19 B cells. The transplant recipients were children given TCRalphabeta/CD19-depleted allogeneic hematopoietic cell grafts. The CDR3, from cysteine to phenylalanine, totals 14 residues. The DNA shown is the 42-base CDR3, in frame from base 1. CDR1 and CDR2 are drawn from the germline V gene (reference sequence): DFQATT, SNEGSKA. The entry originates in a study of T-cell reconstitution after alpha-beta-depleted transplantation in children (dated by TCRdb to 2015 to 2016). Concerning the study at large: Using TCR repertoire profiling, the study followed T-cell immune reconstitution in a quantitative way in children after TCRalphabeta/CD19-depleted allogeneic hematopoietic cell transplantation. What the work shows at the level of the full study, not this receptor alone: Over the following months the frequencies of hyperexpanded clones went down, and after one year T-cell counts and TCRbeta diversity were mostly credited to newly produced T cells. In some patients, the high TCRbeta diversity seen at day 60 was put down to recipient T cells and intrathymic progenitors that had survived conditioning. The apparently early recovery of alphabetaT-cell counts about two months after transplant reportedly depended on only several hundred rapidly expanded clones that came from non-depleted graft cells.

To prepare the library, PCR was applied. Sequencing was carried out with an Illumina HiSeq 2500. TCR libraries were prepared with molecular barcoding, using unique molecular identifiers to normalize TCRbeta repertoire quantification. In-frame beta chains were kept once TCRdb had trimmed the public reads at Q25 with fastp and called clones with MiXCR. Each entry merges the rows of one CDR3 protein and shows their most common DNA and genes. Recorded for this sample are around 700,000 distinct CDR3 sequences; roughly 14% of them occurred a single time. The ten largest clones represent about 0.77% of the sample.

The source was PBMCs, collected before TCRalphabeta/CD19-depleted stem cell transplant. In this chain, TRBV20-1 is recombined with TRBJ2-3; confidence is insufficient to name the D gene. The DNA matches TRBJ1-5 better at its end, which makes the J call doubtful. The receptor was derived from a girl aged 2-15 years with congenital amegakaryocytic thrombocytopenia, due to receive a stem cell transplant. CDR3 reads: CSASSGPNTDTQHF. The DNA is TGCAGTGCTAGCTCGGGCCCTAACACAGATACGCAGCATTTT.